What follows are 17 T cell receptor beta chains derived from one specimen sequenced in a study of blood T cells in healthy people across ages. A second about 6 to 11 cycle PCR used barcoded and J-beta primers. Each CDR3 protein is one row after TCRdb ran MiXCR on the 5' RACE reads. This repertoire shows about 970,000 distinct CDR3 sequences, just over 50% found once; its top ten account for around a fifth. The sequenced material came from blood. The origin of the receptors is a woman aged 60-70 years in good health.

For the CDR3, the DNA is TGTGCCAGCAGTAAACTTCCAGGGCCGACTCCGTACGAGCAGTACTTC. Residues: CASSKLPGPTPYEQYF. J is TRBJ2-7 and V is TRBV27; possibly TRBD1 for D (5 bases). This CDR3 contains 16 residues. V gave up 5 bases and J gave up 4 bases, with 21 bases separating them. Germline CDR1 and CDR2: MNHEY and SMNVEV (reference sequence).

The chain links TRBV4-3 to TRBJ2-1; the match to TRBD2 covers 8 bases. CDR1 LGHNA and CDR2 YSLEER come from the germline V gene. Trimming at V came to 4 bases and at J to 5 bases, leaving 10 bases not matched to a gene. The CDR3 runs to 16 residues. The CDR3 nucleotides read TGCGCCAGCAGCCGCGGGGGGCCAGGTAGTAACAATGAGCAGTTCTTC. It codes for CASSRGGPGSNNEQFF.

The chain uses TRBV5-1 and TRBJ2-3; D not resolved. V gave up 5 bases and J gave up 2 bases, with 12 bases separating them. This CDR3 region has 14 residues. Germline CDR1 reads SGHRS; CDR2 reads YFSETQ. The CDR3 here is CASSRTTATDTQYF. The CDR3 DNA reads TGCGCCAGCAGTCGAACGACTGCCACAGATACGCAGTATTTT.

This sequence joins TRBV12-3 or TRBV12-4 and TRBJ2-2; D call uncertain. V was shortened by 5 bases and J by 5 bases, with 12 bases between the two germline ends. There are 14 residues in the CDR3. The CDR3 loop is CASSLAPQTGELFF. DNA of the CDR3: TGTGCCAGCAGTCTGGCCCCACAGACCGGGGAGCTGTTTTTT.

This clonotype was detected only a few times. V gene TRBV7-9 combines with J gene TRBJ2-3; 11 bases are shared with TRBD2. The CDR3 has 16 amino acids. Germline V gives CDR1 SEHNR, CDR2 FQNEAQ (reference sequence). The V segment lost 7 bases and the J segment 6 bases; nucleotides outside the gene matches: 12. CDR3 loop: CASTLILAGEVDTQYF. CDR3 in DNA: TGTGCCAGCACCCTAATACTAGCGGGAGAGGTGGATACGCAGTATTTT.

V gene TRBV6-1 combines with J gene TRBJ2-3; 10 bases fit TRBD2. The J segment lost 4 bases and the V segment lost 6 bases, leaving 13 bases of the junction unmatched. CDR3 length: 17 residues. Germline loops: CDR1 MNHNS, CDR2 SASEGT. The CDR3 sequence: CASRRRTSGPIPDTQYF. For the CDR3, the DNA is TGTGCCAGCAGGCGCCGGACTAGCGGACCCATACCAGATACGCAGTATTTT.

The J gene is TRBJ2-1, the V gene TRBV3-1, with 12 bases matching TRBD2. The CDR3 is 14 amino acids. J was trimmed by 9 bases and V by 4 bases; bases with no gene match: 4. CDR1 is LGHDT and CDR2 is YNNKEL in the germline V gene (reference sequence). CDR3 sequence reads: CASSRTSGTFEQFF. The CDR3 nucleotides read TGTGCCAGCAGCCGGACTAGCGGGACCTTTGAGCAGTTCTTC.

The chain links TRBV9 to TRBJ2-1; TRBD2 is a possible D gene (5 bases). The CDR3 is 13 amino acids. Germline CDR1 reads SGDLS; CDR2 reads YYNGEE. The germline V and J ends were trimmed by 1 base and 10 bases, with 12 bases remaining between them. The CDR3 loop reads CASSVFGGQEQFF. The CDR3 nucleotides are TGTGCCAGCAGCGTATTCGGAGGCCAGGAGCAGTTCTTC.

This clonotype was seen more than once but under ten times. The rearrangement joins TRBV5-1 to TRBJ2-7, with 8 positions matching TRBD1. In germline, CDR1 is SGHRS, CDR2 YFSETQ. This CDR3 has 14 amino acids. The V segment lost 3 bases and the J segment 3 bases; nucleotides outside the gene matches: 5. CDR3 loop: CASSSTGAHYEQYF. The CDR3 DNA is TGCGCCAGCAGCTCGACAGGGGCCCACTACGAGCAGTACTTC.

The rearrangement joins TRBV10-3 to TRBJ2-3; perhaps D is TRBD1 or TRBD2 (5 bases each). CDR1 and CDR2 from the germline V gene are ENHRY and SYGVKD. This CDR3 contains 14 residues. Trimming removed 7 bases from V and 1 base from J, with 12 bases in between. The DNA of the CDR3 is TGTGCCATCAATCCGGGACCGGGCACAGATACGCAGTATTTT. This codes for CAINPGPGTDTQYF.

The chain joins TRBV6-6 to TRBJ1-4; D gene uncertain. Germline lookup yields CDR1 MNHNY and CDR2 SVGAGI (reference sequence). Trimming took 7 bases from V and 8 from J, leaving 20 bases between them. CDR3 length equals 15 residues. In nucleotides, the CDR3 is TGTGCCAGCACAAAAAGGCTATCTGAGAAAGAAAAACTGTTTTTT. Protein sequence: CASTKRLSEKEKLFF.

The rearrangement links TRBV29-1 to TRBJ1-2; 7 bases agree with TRBD1. From germline, CDR1 is SQVTM and CDR2 ANQGSEA. After removal of 1 base from V and 8 bases from J, the junction contained 13 bases not matched to a gene. The CDR3 runs 15 residues. CDR3 coding DNA: TGCAGCGTTGAAGGGGGGACAGATCGAATTACGGGCTACACCTTC. It encodes CSVEGGTDRITGYTF.

The chain carries TRBV2 and TRBJ2-6, with D perhaps matching TRBD1 (6 bases). The germline V gene has CDR1 SNHLY and CDR2 FYNNEI. The CDR3 is made up of 13 amino acids. V was clipped by 9 bases and J by 7 bases, with 13 bases between them. The CDR3 here is CARKVTGANVLTF. The DNA of the CDR3 is TGTGCCAGAAAAGTGACAGGAGCCAACGTCCTGACTTTC.

This clonotype was detected only a few times. This sequence joins TRBV29-1 and TRBJ1-1; D uncertain. CDR1 is SQVTM and CDR2 is ANQGSEA in the germline V gene. The CDR3 has 11 amino acids. For the CDR3, the DNA is TGCAGTGCCAAAATGAACACTGAAGCTTTCTTT. Protein product: CSAKMNTEAFF.

Here the CDR3 reads CATRVAGDYNEQYF. For the CDR3, the DNA is TGTGCCACCAGAGTGGCGGGAGACTACAATGAGCAGTACTTC. The rearrangement links TRBV15 to TRBJ2-1, with 7 nucleotides matching TRBD2. The last part of the DNA fits TRBJ2-7 better; the J call may be wrong. The CDR3 length is 14 residues. Germline assignment: CDR1 LNHNV and CDR2 YYDKDF (reference sequence).

Points on this clonotype: A much larger clone is a single base away; this may be a read error. J is TRBJ1-1 and V is TRBV6-5; TRBD1 might be the D (5 bases). This CDR3 contains 15 residues. Per germline, CDR1 MNHEY and CDR2 SVGAGI. Written as DNA, the CDR3 is TGTGCCAGCAGTTACGGGGGACGGTTGAACGCTGAAGCTTTCTTT. It is translated as CASSYGGRLNAEAFF.

This clonotype has just a few counts. The chain is built from TRBV2 and TRBJ1-5, with 10 positions matching TRBD1. J lost 5 bases, V lost 5 bases, and 3 bases had no gene match. The CDR3 has 14 amino acids. Germline V gene data show CDR1 as SNHLY and CDR2 as FYNNEI. The CDR3 spells CASSTGQGHQPQHF. The CDR3 bases are TGTGCCAGCAGTACGGGACAGGGGCATCAGCCCCAGCATTTT.